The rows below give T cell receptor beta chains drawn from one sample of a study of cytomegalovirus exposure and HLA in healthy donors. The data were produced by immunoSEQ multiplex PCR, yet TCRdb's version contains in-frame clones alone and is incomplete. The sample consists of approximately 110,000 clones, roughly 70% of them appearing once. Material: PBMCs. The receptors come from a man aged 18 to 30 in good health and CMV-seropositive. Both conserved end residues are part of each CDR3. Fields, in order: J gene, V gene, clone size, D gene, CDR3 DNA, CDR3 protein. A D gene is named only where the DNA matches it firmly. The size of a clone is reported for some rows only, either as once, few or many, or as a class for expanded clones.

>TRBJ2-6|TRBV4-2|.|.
TGTGCCAGCAGCCAAGAAGGTACTGGCCGGGTACGTAACGGGGCCAACGTCCTGACTTTC
CASSQEGTGRVRNGANVLTF
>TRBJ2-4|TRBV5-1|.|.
TGCGCCAGCAGCTTGCCGGCAGGGGACAAAAACATTCAGTACTTC
CASSLPAGDKNIQYF
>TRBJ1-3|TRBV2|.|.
TGTGCCAGCAGTGACAGTGGAAACACCATATATTTT
CASSDSGNTIYF
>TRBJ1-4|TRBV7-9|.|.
TGTGCCAGCAGCTTGACACCCACTAATGAAAAACTGTTTTTT
CASSLTPTNEKLFF
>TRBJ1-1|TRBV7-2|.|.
TGTGCCAGCAGCTTAGTTCGCACTGAAGCTTTCTTT
CASSLVRTEAFF
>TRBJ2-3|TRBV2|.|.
TGTGCCAGCAACACAAACCGTGGCACAGATACGCAGTATTTT
CASNTNRGTDTQYF
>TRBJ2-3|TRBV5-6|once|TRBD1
TGTGCCAGCAGCTATCGGACAGGGGGTTCGGAAGATACGCAGTATTTT
CASSYRTGGSEDTQYF
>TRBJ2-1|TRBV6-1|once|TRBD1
TGTGCCAGCAGTCCTGTTCCCGGGACAGGAAATGAGCAGTTCTTC
CASSPVPGTGNEQFF
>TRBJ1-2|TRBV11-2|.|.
TGTGCCAGCAGCTTAGATCGCGGCAGGGCAGATGGCTACACCTTC
CASSLDRGRADGYTF
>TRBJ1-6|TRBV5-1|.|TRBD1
TGCGCCAGCAGCTTGGATCAGGGGGCGAGGTCACCCCTCCACTTT
CASSLDQGARSPLHF
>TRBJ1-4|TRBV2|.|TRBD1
TGTGCCAGCTCGGGACAGTGGGGTGAAAAACTGTTTTTT
CASSGQWGEKLFF
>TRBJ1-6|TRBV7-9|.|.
TGTGCCAGCAGCTTAGTAGAAGGGGGAAGTTCACCCCTCCACTTT
CASSLVEGGSSPLHF
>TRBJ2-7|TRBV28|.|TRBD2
TGTGCCAGCAGTCCTCCGCGGGGGACGATGGGAGGGGTCGAGCAGTACTTC
CASSPPRGTMGGVEQYF
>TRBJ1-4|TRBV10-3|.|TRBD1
TGTGCCATCGCTCCAGGGGGCGCAGGTGAAAAACTGTTTTTT
CAIAPGGAGEKLFF
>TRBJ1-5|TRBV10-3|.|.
TGTGCCATCAGGGACTCTCCGGATCAGCCCCAGCATTTT
CAIRDSPDQPQHF
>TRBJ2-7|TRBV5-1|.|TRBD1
TGCGCCAGCAGCGCCGGGACAGGGTCAACCTACGAGCAGTACTTC
CASSAGTGSTYEQYF
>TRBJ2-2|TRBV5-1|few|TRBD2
TGCGCCAGCAGCCACCGAGGGGTAGCGGGGGCCGGCGCCGGGGAGCTGTTTTTT
CASSHRGVAGAGAGELFF
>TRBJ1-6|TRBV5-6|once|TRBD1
TGTGCCAGCAGCGTGGGACAGGTGATTAATTCACCCCTCCACTTT
CASSVGQVINSPLHF
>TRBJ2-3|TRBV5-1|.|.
TGCGCCAGCAGCTTTCGAAGCCCCTATAGCACAGATACGCAGTATTTT
CASSFRSPYSTDTQYF
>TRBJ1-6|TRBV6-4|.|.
TGTGCCAGCAGTGACTCTAGTTTCGCGAATTCACCCCTCCACTTT
CASSDSSFANSPLHF
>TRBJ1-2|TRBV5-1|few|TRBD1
TGCGCCAGCAGCTTCTTACAGGGGTCTGGCTACACCTTC
CASSFLQGSGYTF
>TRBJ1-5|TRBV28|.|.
TGTGCCAGCAGTTCGGGGTATAGCAATCAGCCCCAGCATTTT
CASSSGYSNQPQHF
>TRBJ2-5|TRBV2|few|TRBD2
TGTGCCAGCATGAGCGGGGGGGCCAGAGAGACCCAGTACTTC
CASMSGGARETQYF
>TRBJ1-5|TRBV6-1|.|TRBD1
TGTGCCAGCAGGGGGACAGGGGAGCTTCAGCCCCAGCATTTT
CASRGTGELQPQHF
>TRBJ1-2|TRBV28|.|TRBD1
TGTGCCAGCAGTCCCGGACAGGCGGGAAACTATGGCTACACCTTC
CASSPGQAGNYGYTF
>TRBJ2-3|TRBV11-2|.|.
TGTGCCAGCAGCGGTGGAGGTTTTGGGATAGATACGCAGTATTTT
CASSGGGFGIDTQYF
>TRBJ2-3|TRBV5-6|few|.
TGTGCCAGCAGCTATCTGGCCCGCACAGATACGCAGTATTTT
CASSYLARTDTQYF
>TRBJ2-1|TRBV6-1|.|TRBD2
TGTGCCAGCAGTGGGACTAGCGGGGGCACAACCTACAATGAGCAGTTCTTC
CASSGTSGGTTYNEQFF
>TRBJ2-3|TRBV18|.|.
TGTGCCAGCTCACCGGGTGGGGAGCGAGATACGCAGTATTTT
CASSPGGERDTQYF
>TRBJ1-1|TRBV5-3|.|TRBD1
TGTGCCAGAAGCTTACAGGGGGCGAACACTGAAGCTTTCTTT
CARSLQGANTEAFF
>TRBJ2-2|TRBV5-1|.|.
TGCGCCAGCATGATACAGGGGAACACCGGGGAGCTGTTTTTT
CASMIQGNTGELFF
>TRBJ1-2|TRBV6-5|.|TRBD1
TGTGCCAGCAGTTACGCCTGGACAGGGGAACAGTATGGCTACACCTTC
CASSYAWTGEQYGYTF
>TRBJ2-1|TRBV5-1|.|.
TGCGCCAGCAGCTTGTTAGAGGGGGACAATGAGCAGTTCTTC
CASSLLEGDNEQFF
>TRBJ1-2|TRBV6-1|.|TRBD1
TGTGCCAGCAGAGACGGGACAGGCCGTAACTATGGCTACACCTTC
CASRDGTGRNYGYTF
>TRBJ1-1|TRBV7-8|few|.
TGTGCCAGCAGCTTTGAGTATAGGGCAGGGGTGGGCACTGAAGCTTTCTTT
CASSFEYRAGVGTEAFF
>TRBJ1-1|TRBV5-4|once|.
TGTGCCAGCACTAAGGGAGGGGTGGACTCTGAAGCTTTCTTT
CASTKGGVDSEAFF
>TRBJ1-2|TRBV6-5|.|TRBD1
TGTGCCAGCGGAAGGGGACAGGGGGTAGGTGGCTACACCTTC
CASGRGQGVGGYTF
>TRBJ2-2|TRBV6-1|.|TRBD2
TGTGCCAGCAGGACTAGCGGGGACACCGGGGAGCTGTTTTTT
CASRTSGDTGELFF
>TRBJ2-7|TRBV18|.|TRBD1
TGTGCCAGCTCACCGGGGACAGGGTCCTACGAGCAGTACTTC
CASSPGTGSYEQYF
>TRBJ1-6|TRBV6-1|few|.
TGTGCCAGCAGCATCACGACAGGAGATAATTCACCCCTCCACTTT
CASSITTGDNSPLHF
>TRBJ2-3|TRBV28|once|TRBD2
TGTGCCAGCAGTTCCCCTTCAGCGGGGGGCACAGATACGCAGTATTTT
CASSSPSAGGTDTQYF
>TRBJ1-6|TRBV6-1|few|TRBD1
TGTGCCAGCGTACCGGGACAGGGAAATTCACCCCTCCACTTT
CASVPGQGNSPLHF
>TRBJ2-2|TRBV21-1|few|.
TGTGCCAGCCCAGCAAAAGGCGGACACTCGAACACCGGGGAGCTGTTTTTT
CASPAKGGHSNTGELFF
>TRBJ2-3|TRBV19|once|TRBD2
TGTGCCAGTAGTGTTCGACTAGCCGGTCCCTTGACGCAGTATTTT
CASSVRLAGPLTQYF
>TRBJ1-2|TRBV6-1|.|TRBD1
TGTGCCAGCAGTGAAAGGCGGGACAGGGGGCATGGCTACACCTTC
CASSERRDRGHGYTF
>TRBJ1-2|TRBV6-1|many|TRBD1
TGTGCCAGCAGTGAAGGGGCCGGGACAGGGGGCCCCGCCCGGTGGGGCTACACCTTC
CASSEGAGTGGPARWGYTF